The 6 T cell receptor beta chains given below trace back to one sample, sequenced in a study of blood T cells in healthy people across ages. Next came a second PCR, run for about 7 to 12 cycles, which used a sample-barcoded 5' primer along with a J-beta primer mix. TCRdb independently ran MiXCR on the 5' RACE reads; one entry per CDR3 protein. Found here are some 780,000 distinct CDR3 sequences, approximately 53% of them singletons; the top ten hold roughly 24%. The sequencing sample was made of blood. These receptors were obtained from a man aged 40-49 years in good health.

The chain is built from TRBV6-1 and TRBJ1-1; D gene ambiguous. The germline CDR1 and CDR2 sequences are MNHNS and SASEGT. The CDR3 consists of 14 residues. Deletions cut 2 bases from V and 6 bases from J, with 13 bases between. The CDR3 sequence: CASSEIQSKAEAFF. The CDR3 nucleotides are TGTGCCAGCAGTGAAATACAATCAAAGGCTGAAGCTTTCTTT.

The V and J genes are TRBV20-1 and TRBJ1-2; D is possibly TRBD1 (5 bases). From germline, CDR1 is DFQATT and CDR2 SNEGSKA (reference sequence). Trimming removed 5 bases at V and 1 base at J, with 11 bases between. This CDR3 contains 13 residues. CDR3 sequence reads: CSAWTPLNYGYTF. The CDR3 DNA follows: TGCAGTGCTTGGACACCTCTTAACTATGGCTACACCTTC.

The V and J genes are TRBV20-1 and TRBJ1-2; 10 bases line up with TRBD1. With 6 bases clipped from V and 8 bases from J, the junction kept 9 bases outside the gene matches. The CDR3 extends over 13 amino acids. Germline-derived CDR1 and CDR2 are DFQATT and SNEGSKA (reference sequence). Written as DNA, the CDR3 is TGCAGTGCGAGAAGCGGGACAGGGGACGGCTACACCTTC. It specifies CSARSGTGDGYTF.

This chain connects TRBV3-1 to TRBJ1-1; 8 nucleotides agree with TRBD1. The CDR3 consists of 14 residues. The germline V gene has CDR1 LGHDT and CDR2 YNNKEL (reference sequence). Trimming at V came to 4 bases and at J to 3 bases, leaving 4 bases not matched to a gene. The CDR3 region is CASSRTGWDTEAFF. The CDR3 nucleotides are TGTGCCAGCAGCCGGACAGGGTGGGACACTGAAGCTTTCTTT. The complete variable domain, with remaining parts taken from reference TRBV3-1 and TRBJ1-1, reads DTAVSQTPKYLVTQMGNDKSIKCEQNLGHDTMYWYKQDSKKFLKIMFSYNNKELIINETVPNRFSPKSPDKAHLNLHINSLELGDSAVYFCASSRTGWDTEAFFGQGTRLTVV.

This clonotype was recorded a few times. The V and J genes are TRBV7-2 and TRBJ2-3; 7 bases map to TRBD2. The CDR3 runs 14 residues. From germline, CDR1 is SGHTA and CDR2 FQGNSA. Losses at the gene ends were 4 bases for V and 4 bases for J; bases not matched to a gene: 5. CDR3 sequence: CASSYLSGADTQYF. The DNA for the CDR3 is TGTGCCAGCAGCTACCTAAGCGGGGCAGATACGCAGTATTTT.

The rearrangement uses TRBV4-2 and TRBJ1-4; 8 nucleotides align to TRBD1. V was pared by 5 bases and J by 3 bases, with 5 bases of the junction left unmatched. This CDR3 contains 15 residues. Looked up from germline, CDR1 is LGHNA and CDR2 is YNFKEQ. The CDR3 DNA reads as TGTGCCAGCAGCGCCCGGACAGGGCCTAATGAAAAACTGTTTTTT. Its translation is CASSARTGPNEKLFF.